The subject of this entry is one T cell receptor (beta chain). Study processing details: It was from reference gene primer amplification that nucleated cell counts were estimated. Sequencing was performed with immunoSEQ multiplex PCR; in TCRdb, only in-frame clones are kept and a portion is missing. V and J calls and clone size come straight from that table; D and trimming were deduced from the DNA. Of about 240,000 clones in the sample, roughly nine tenths were seen once. These data come from a study of blood T cell repertoires in COVID-19. Overall study: Spain, Italy and the United States supplied samples that represented acute and convalescent COVID-19. Sources were T cells, B-cell-depleted T cells, or PBMCs; the material itself was cDNA or gDNA.

The sequenced material came from peripheral blood. This receptor was identified in a man between 60 and 75 years old with acute or convalescent COVID-19.

CDR3 region: CASKQAGDRNEQFF. The CDR3 DNA sequence: TGTGCCAGCAAACAAGCGGGAGATCGGAATGAGCAGTTCTTC. The rearrangement uses TRBV28 and TRBJ2-1, with TRBD2 identical over 8 bases. V shed 7 bases and J 7 bases; nucleotides not matched to a gene: 9. CDR1 and CDR2 from the germline V gene are MDHEN and SYDVKM. This CDR3 spans 14 amino acids. The variable domain in full, with the rest retrieved from reference TRBV28 and TRBJ2-1, is DVKVTQSSRYLVKRTGEKVFLECVQDMDHENMFWYRQDPGLGLRLIYFSYDVKMKEKGDIPEGYSVSREKKERFSLILESASTNQTSMYLCASKQAGDRNEQFFGPGTRLTVL.